Given below is one T cell receptor (beta chain) in context. What it binds is unknown. The CDR3 has 17 residues. V shed 1 base and J 4 bases; nucleotides not matched to a gene: 11. Germline CDR1 reads SGHNT; CDR2 reads YYREEE (reference sequence). This sample was included in a study of siplizumab effects on memory and regulatory T cells. Study-level points and caveats: Naive-or-memory phenotypes were unassignable for roughly 80-95% of proliferating CD4+ or CD8+ clones. Significant reduction of alloreactive sequences traceable to unstimulated CD4+ memory cells was observed with siplizumab. Memory cells seemed less diverse than naive T cells, which seemed major alloresponse contributors.

Approximately 98,000 TCR templates per sample were assayed. Clones were sequenced by immunoSEQ multiplex PCR, and TCRdb holds only the in-frame ones, with some missing. Of about 120,000 clones listed, roughly 94% are singletons. This TCR was recovered from a human donor in good health. The rearrangement joins TRBV5-4 to TRBJ2-1; TRBD2 agrees at 7 bases. The sequenced sample was non-Treg CD4+ T cells sorted from blood. CDR3 sequence reads: CASSLPRAGALYNEQFF. CDR3 DNA sequence: TGTGCCAGCAGCTTGCCCCGGGCGGGAGCGCTTTACAATGAGCAGTTCTTC.